This T cell receptor (beta chain) was captured by sequencing in a study of patients and donors after allogeneic stem cell transplantation. TCRdb ran MiXCR on the RT-PCR reads and lists one entry per CDR3 protein. The sample has around 150,000 distinct CDR3 sequences, 37% seen once. This clonotype showed up just a few times. The material sequenced was blood, either unsorted or a sorted T cell fraction (not recorded which). This TCR was sampled from a human donor who was either an allogeneic HSCT recipient or a stem cell or donor lymphocyte infusion donor (not recorded which). It is not recorded whose cells these are; they may come from a transplant donor.

The CDR3 DNA reads as TGTGCCAGCAGAAATGGACAGGGGGTTGGTGGCTACACCTTC. Its translation: CASRNGQGVGGYTF. The chain joins TRBV12-3 or TRBV12-4 to TRBJ1-2, with TRBD1 identical over 10 bases. V gave up 6 bases and J gave up 7 bases; unmatched junction bases: 8. The CDR3 runs to 14 residues.